This TCR beta chain was found in a study of cytomegalovirus exposure and HLA in healthy donors. General study findings and limits: The authors enumerated around 150 TCR beta chains as linked to cytomegalovirus. Across donors, presence/absence analyses took sequencing depth to be roughly uniform. The records held CMV serostatus as the only immune exposure information. Most TCR sequences showed up rarely, but some public TCRs showed up in many donors.

PCR amplification relied on 60 Vbeta primers (plus 13 Jbeta primers). Profiling relied on immunoSEQ multiplex PCR, and the TCRdb table lists in-frame clones only, not all of them. The data hold approximately 150,000 clones, with 80% to 90% observed a single time. About this clone itself: Its matching antigen is unknown.

The trim removed 4 bases at V and 4 bases at J, leaving 11 bases unmatched. The CDR3 covers 16 residues. CDR1 and CDR2 (germline): SGHRS, YFSETQ. The sequence was obtained from a woman aged 50 to 60 in good health and CMV-seronegative. The chain has TRBV5-1 and TRBJ2-7, with 10 bases aligning to TRBD1. Specimen: PBMCs. CDR3 region: CASSPRGTGASYEQYF. CDR3 DNA: TGCGCCAGCAGCCCCCGGGGGACAGGGGCTTCATACGAGCAGTACTTC.